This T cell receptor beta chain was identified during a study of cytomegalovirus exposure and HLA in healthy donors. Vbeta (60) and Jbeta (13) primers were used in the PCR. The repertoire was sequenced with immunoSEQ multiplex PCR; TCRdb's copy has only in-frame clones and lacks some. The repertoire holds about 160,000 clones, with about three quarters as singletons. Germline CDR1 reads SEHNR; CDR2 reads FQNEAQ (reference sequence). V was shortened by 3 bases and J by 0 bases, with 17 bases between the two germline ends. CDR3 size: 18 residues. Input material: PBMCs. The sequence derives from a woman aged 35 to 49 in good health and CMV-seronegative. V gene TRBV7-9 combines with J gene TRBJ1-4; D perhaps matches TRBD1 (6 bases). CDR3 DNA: TGTGCCAGCAGCTTGGGATGGGGGGGCTACGCAACTAATGAAAAACTGTTTTTT. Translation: CASSLGWGGYATNEKLFF.